A selection of T cell receptor beta chains follows, all from one sample in a study of cytomegalovirus exposure and HLA in healthy donors. Only in-frame clones appear in the TCRdb table, and some are missing; sequencing was by immunoSEQ multiplex PCR. The table has fewer than 130,000 clones, more than 70% seen once. The sequencing sample was made of PBMCs. These receptors came from a woman aged 55-69 years in good health and CMV-seropositive. The CDR3 runs from the conserved cysteine through the conserved F or W.

v_gene: TRBV5-4
len: 17
CDR3aa: CASSLGGLAGAGDEQFF

v_gene: TRBV28
len: 18
CDR3aa: CASSLFRDRVRSNQPQHF

v_gene: TRBV7-7
len: 16
CDR3aa: CASSLTITSGIYEQYF

v_gene: TRBV10-3
len: 15
CDR3aa: CAIREGTGQNEKLFF

v_gene: TRBV19
len: 14
CDR3aa: CASSLGTSPETQYF

v_gene: TRBV28
len: 14
CDR3aa: CASSLPGASQPQHF

v_gene: TRBV7-3
len: 13
CDR3aa: CASGSGALGTQYF

v_gene: TRBV6-5
len: 15
CDR3aa: CASSYSGEPGTEAFF

v_gene: TRBV9
len: 17
CDR3aa: CASSASGTGEWETEAFF

v_gene: TRBV2
len: 14
CDR3aa: CASSVWGGGTEAFF

v_gene: TRBV6-5
len: 14
CDR3aa: CASSYSWQGEAQYF

v_gene: TRBV5-1
len: 13
CDR3aa: CASSLGQTGELFF

v_gene: TRBV4-2
len: 17
CDR3aa: CASRSGSAGTGLGGYTF

v_gene: TRBV7-9
len: 13
CDR3aa: CASSLQGFAEAFF

v_gene: TRBV6-5
len: 13
CDR3aa: CASSYDYSEKLFF

v_gene: TRBV18
len: 12
CDR3aa: CASSSLQETQYF

v_gene: TRBV6-5
len: 16
CDR3aa: CASSYSGGGVQGPQHF

v_gene: TRBV7-2
len: 14
CDR3aa: CASRTGTAQETQYF

v_gene: TRBV23-1
len: 17
CDR3aa: CASSQSGQGANTGELFF

v_gene: TRBV11-3
len: 15
CDR3aa: CASSPGRRGPDTQYF

v_gene: TRBV13
len: 14
CDR3aa: CASSQPRETYEQYF

v_gene: TRBV6-5
len: 14
CDR3aa: CASSRERAYNEQFF

v_gene: TRBV5-4
len: 15
CDR3aa: CASSLQASGANVLTF

v_gene: TRBV2
len: 14
CDR3aa: CASSESSGDSEQYF

v_gene: TRBV18
len: 17
CDR3aa: CASSPFRQGAGNQPQHF

v_gene: TRBV9
len: 16
CDR3aa: CASSVDAGVGNQPQHF

v_gene: TRBV10-3
len: 17
CDR3aa: CAISPPGSGQAPREAFF

v_gene: TRBV9
len: 14
CDR3aa: CASSVTGEVGEQYF

v_gene: TRBV19
len: 15
CDR3aa: CASSPRGGAGYEQYF

v_gene: TRBV5-4
len: 14
CDR3aa: CASSLGSGGYEQYF

v_gene: TRBV2
len: 14
CDR3aa: CASRVYANTGELFF

v_gene: TRBV6-1
len: 15
CDR3aa: CASSGQINSNQPQHF

v_gene: TRBV29-1
len: 17
CDR3aa: CSVEGGLAGTSPYEQYF

v_gene: TRBV11-1
len: 13
CDR3aa: CASSHEGYYGYTF

v_gene: TRBV4-1
len: 14
CDR3aa: CASSQVGLAGGEYF

v_gene: TRBV5-4
len: 17
CDR3aa: CASSSTSSGRLRYEQFF

v_gene: TRBV6-1
len: 14
CDR3aa: CASSDRASNYGYTF

v_gene: TRBV7-6
len: 15
CDR3aa: CASSLGSGGRETQYF

v_gene: TRBV6-5
len: 14
CDR3aa: CASSRGYNSDTQYF

v_gene: TRBV5-4
len: 11
CDR3aa: CASSLAYEQFF

v_gene: TRBV27
len: 15
CDR3aa: CASSFSASGYNEQFF

v_gene: TRBV6-5
len: 15
CDR3aa: CASSYLAWGAYEQYF

v_gene: TRBV5-8
len: 16
CDR3aa: CASSLGHEQVTGELFF

v_gene: TRBV4-2
len: 17
CDR3aa: CASSQDRGAGNQETQYF

v_gene: TRBV5-1
len: 14
CDR3aa: CASSSAATNEKLFF

v_gene: TRBV6-1
len: 14
CDR3aa: CASSSVLTANGYTF

v_gene: TRBV7-6
len: 17
CDR3aa: CASSLSGRGRLSTEAFF

v_gene: TRBV9
len: 15
CDR3aa: CASSVEHRGESGYTF

v_gene: TRBV10-3
len: 15
CDR3aa: CAISKSSSSYNEQFF

v_gene: TRBV7-9
len: 16
CDR3aa: CASSLGTGTGLNEQYF

v_gene: TRBV7-3
len: 13
CDR3aa: CASSLMAGNEQFF

v_gene: TRBV20-1
len: 11
CDR3aa: CSASYPGGYTF

v_gene: TRBV18
len: 13
CDR3aa: CASSSGQNTEAFF